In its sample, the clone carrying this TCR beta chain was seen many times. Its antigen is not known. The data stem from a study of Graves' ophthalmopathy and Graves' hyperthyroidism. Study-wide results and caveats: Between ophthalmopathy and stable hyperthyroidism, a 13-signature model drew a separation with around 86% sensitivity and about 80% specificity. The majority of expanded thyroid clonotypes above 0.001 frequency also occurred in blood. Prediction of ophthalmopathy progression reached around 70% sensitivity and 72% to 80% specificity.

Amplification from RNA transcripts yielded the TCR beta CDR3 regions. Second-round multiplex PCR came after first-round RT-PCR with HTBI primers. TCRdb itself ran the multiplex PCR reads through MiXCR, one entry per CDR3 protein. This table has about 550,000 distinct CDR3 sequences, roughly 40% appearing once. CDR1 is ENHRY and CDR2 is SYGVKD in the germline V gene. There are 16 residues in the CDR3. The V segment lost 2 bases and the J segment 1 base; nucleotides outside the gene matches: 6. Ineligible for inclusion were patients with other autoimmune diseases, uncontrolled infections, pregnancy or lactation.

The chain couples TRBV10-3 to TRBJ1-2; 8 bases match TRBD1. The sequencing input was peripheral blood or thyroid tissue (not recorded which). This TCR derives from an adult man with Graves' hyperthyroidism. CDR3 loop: CAISEIWTGNNYGYTF. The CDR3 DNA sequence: TGTGCCATCAGTGAGATTTGGACAGGGAATAACTATGGCTACACCTTC.